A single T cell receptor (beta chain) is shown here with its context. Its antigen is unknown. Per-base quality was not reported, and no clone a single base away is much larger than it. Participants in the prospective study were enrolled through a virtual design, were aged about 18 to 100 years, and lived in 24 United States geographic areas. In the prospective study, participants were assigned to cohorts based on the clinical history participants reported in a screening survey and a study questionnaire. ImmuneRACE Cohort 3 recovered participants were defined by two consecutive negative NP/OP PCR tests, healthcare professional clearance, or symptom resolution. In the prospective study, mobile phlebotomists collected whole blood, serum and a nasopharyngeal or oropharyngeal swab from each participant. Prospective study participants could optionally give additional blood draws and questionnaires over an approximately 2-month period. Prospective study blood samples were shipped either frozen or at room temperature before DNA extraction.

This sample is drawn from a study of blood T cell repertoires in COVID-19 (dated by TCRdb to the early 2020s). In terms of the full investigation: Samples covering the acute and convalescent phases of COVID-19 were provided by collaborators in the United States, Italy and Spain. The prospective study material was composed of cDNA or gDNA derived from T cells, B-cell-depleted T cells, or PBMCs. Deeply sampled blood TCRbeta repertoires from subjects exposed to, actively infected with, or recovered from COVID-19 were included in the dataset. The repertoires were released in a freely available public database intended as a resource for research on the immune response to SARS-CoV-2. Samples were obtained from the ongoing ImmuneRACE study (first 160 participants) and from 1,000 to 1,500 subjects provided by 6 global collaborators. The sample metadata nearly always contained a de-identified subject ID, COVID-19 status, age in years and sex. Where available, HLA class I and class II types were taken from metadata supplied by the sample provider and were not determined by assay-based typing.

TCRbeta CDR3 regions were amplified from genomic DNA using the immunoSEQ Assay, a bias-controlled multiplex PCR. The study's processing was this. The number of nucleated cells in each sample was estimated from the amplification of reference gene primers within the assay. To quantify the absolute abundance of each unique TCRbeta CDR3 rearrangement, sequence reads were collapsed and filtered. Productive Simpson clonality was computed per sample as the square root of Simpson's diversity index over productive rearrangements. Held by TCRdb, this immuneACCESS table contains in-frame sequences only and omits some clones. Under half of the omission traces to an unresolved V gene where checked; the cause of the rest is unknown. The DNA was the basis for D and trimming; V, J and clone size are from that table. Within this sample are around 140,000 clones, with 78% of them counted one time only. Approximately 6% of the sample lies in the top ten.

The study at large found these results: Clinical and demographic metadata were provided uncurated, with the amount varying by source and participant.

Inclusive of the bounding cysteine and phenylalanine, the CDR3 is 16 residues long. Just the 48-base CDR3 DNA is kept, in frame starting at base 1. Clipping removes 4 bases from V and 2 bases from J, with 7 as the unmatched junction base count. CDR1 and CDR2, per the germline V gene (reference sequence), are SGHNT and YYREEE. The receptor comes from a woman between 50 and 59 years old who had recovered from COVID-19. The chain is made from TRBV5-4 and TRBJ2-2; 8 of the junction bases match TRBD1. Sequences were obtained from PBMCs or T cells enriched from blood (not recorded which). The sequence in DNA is TGTGCCAGCAGCCCCGGACAGGGATTAAACACCGGGGAGCTGTTTTTT. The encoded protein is CASSPGQGLNTGELFF.